Below are 10 T cell receptor beta chains sequenced from a single sample in a study of immune characterization of retroperitoneal liposarcoma. TCRdb redid the calling of the PCR reads with MiXCR, one entry per CDR3 protein. The sample contains 15,000 or so distinct CDR3 sequences, around 50% of which appear only once. Material for sequencing was tumor tissue. The receptors here all came from a female donor with retroperitoneal liposarcoma.

This clonotype was detected many times. The J gene is TRBJ2-5, the V gene TRBV6-1; 7 bases are shared with TRBD1. The CDR3 consists of 14 residues. With 7 bases clipped from V and 11 bases from J, the junction kept 16 bases outside the gene matches. Germline CDR1 MNHNS, CDR2 SASEGT. CDR3 sequence reads: CASTRQGPYNEQYF. In DNA, the CDR3 is TGTGCCAGCACCCGACAGGGACCCTACAATGAGCAGTACTTC.

The chain employs TRBV6-5 and TRBJ2-1, with a possible D match to TRBD2 (6 bases). Germline-derived CDR1 and CDR2 are MNHEY and SVGAGI. The CDR3 sequence is 15 residues long. V was cut by 6 bases and J by 5 bases, with 17 bases left in between. The DNA of the CDR3 is TGTGCCAGCAGCGGAAACTGGGTAGCGGACAATGAGCAGTTCTTC. Residues: CASSGNWVADNEQFF.

The DNA for the CDR3 is TGTGCCAGCAGACTTGGTGGACAACCGAACACTGAAGCTTTCTTT. Translating gives CASRLGGQPNTEAFF. The chain carries TRBV6-8 and TRBJ1-1, with D possibly being TRBD1 (5 bases). The CDR3 extends over 15 amino acids. V was shortened by 6 bases and J by 1 base, with 15 bases between the two germline ends. Germline-derived CDR1 and CDR2 are MNHGY and SAAAGT.

V gene TRBV6-6 combines with J gene TRBJ2-3; no firm D call. The CDR3 runs 11 residues. Between the trimmed V and J ends, which lost 5 bases and 4 bases, there was a span of 4 bases. CDR1 MNHNY and CDR2 SVGAGI come from the germline V gene (reference sequence). The CDR3 sequence: CASSGADTQYF. Written as DNA, the CDR3 is TGTGCCAGCAGTGGGGCAGATACGCAGTATTTT.

By its share, this clonotype is medium-sized. The chain employs TRBV7-2 and TRBJ2-1, with 9 bases aligning to TRBD2. Unmatched junction bases numbered 5, after V lost 1 base and J lost 7 bases. CDR1 and CDR2 from the germline V gene are SGHTA and FQGNSA. CDR3 size: 15 residues. The CDR3: CASSLGSGRTNEQFF. The CDR3 region has the DNA TGTGCCAGCAGCTTAGGTAGCGGGAGAACGAATGAGCAGTTCTTC.

The rearrangement links TRBV27 to TRBJ2-3; unclear D gene. Germline values: CDR1 MNHEY, CDR2 SMNVEV (reference sequence). This CDR3 is built from 15 residues. Trimming removed 4 bases at V and 1 base at J, with 12 bases between. The CDR3 is CASSSVTLGTDTQYF. Here the CDR3 DNA reads TGTGCCAGCAGTTCGGTCACTCTCGGCACAGATACGCAGTATTTT.

The chain carries TRBV9 and TRBJ2-1, with no clear D. V lost 4 bases, J lost 4 bases, and 3 bases lay in between. CDR1 is SGDLS, CDR2 YYNGEE, per germline. The CDR3 is made up of 11 amino acids. In nucleotides, the CDR3 is TGTGCCAGCAGCCTTTACAATGAGCAGTTCTTC. It specifies CASSLYNEQFF.

The J gene is TRBJ2-3, the V gene TRBV11-3; the D is unclear. CDR3 length equals 13 residues. The germline CDR1 and CDR2 sequences are SGHNT and YENEEA. Deletions cut 3 bases from V and 6 bases from J, with 10 bases between. CDR3 amino acids: CASSFTPADTQYF. The CDR3 nucleotides are TGTGCCAGCAGCTTCACCCCGGCGGATACGCAGTATTTT.

This chain connects TRBV10-3 to TRBJ2-5, with 9 bases identical to TRBD2. The J call may not be correct, given that the DNA end is closer to TRBJ2-7. The CDR3 is 14 residues long. Germline V gene data show CDR1 as ENHRY and CDR2 as SYGVKD. The chain's CDR3 is CAIRESGGTYEQYF. In nucleotides, the CDR3 is TGTGCCATCAGAGAAAGCGGGGGGACCTACGAGCAGTACTTC.

The chain couples TRBV11-3 to TRBJ1-2; tentatively, D is TRBD1 (6 bases). Germline V gene sequence: CDR1 SGHNT, CDR2 YENEEA. The CDR3 is made up of 15 amino acids. V gave up 6 bases and J gave up 4 bases, with 18 bases separating them. The CDR3 nucleotides read TGTGCCAGCAGTCAATCGAGGACAGAGGCCTATGGCTACACCTTC. Its protein is CASSQSRTEAYGYTF.